This is a list of T cell receptor beta chains from one sample in a study of blood T cell repertoires in COVID-19. Clones were sequenced by immunoSEQ multiplex PCR, and TCRdb holds only the in-frame ones, with some missing. Seen here are fewer than 130,000 clones, over 65% observed once, and the top ten hold approximately 3.9%. Specimen: peripheral blood. The receptors here all came from a woman of 80 years or more with acute or convalescent COVID-19. Both conserved end residues are part of each CDR3. The order of the fields is D gene, V gene, J gene, CDR3 protein. A D gene is named only where the DNA matches it firmly.

d_gene: .
v_gene: TRBV30
j_gene: TRBJ1-5
CDR3aa: CAWSAGPDQPQHF

d_gene: TRBD2
v_gene: TRBV18
j_gene: TRBJ2-7
CDR3aa: CASSPETSGPWEQYF

d_gene: TRBD2
v_gene: TRBV28
j_gene: TRBJ2-7
CDR3aa: CASSSTGGSSTSMEQYF

d_gene: .
v_gene: TRBV4-1
j_gene: TRBJ2-3
CDR3aa: CASSQNLGGEADTQYF

d_gene: .
v_gene: TRBV27
j_gene: TRBJ1-6
CDR3aa: CASSNRWLDSPLHF

d_gene: .
v_gene: TRBV6-6
j_gene: TRBJ2-3
CDR3aa: CASSPSRRTDTQYF

d_gene: .
v_gene: TRBV5-6
j_gene: TRBJ1-1
CDR3aa: CASSRPGQTKAFF

d_gene: TRBD1
v_gene: TRBV24-1
j_gene: TRBJ2-2
CDR3aa: CATRTGVTGELFF

d_gene: TRBD2
v_gene: TRBV6-5
j_gene: TRBJ2-3
CDR3aa: CASSPTSAQEQYF

d_gene: TRBD2
v_gene: TRBV6-2/TRBV6-3
j_gene: TRBJ2-1
CDR3aa: CASSSPQVSGGASEQFF

d_gene: .
v_gene: TRBV6-1
j_gene: TRBJ1-2
CDR3aa: CASSEEGARYTF

d_gene: .
v_gene: TRBV13
j_gene: TRBJ1-1
CDR3aa: CASSILPQVNTEAFF

d_gene: .
v_gene: TRBV20-1
j_gene: TRBJ2-7
CDR3aa: CSARSPYEQYF

d_gene: .
v_gene: TRBV10-1
j_gene: TRBJ1-1
CDR3aa: CASRADRNTEAFF